These 12 T cell receptor beta chains were sequenced from one sample in a study of chemoradiotherapy in HPV16-positive cancers (dated 2022 in TCRdb). Receptor amplification or capture employed the immunoSEQ multiplex PCR assay. What TCRdb holds here is the immuneACCESS table cut down to in-frame rearrangements. Part of the clones is not present; checked against another copy, under half of the missing clones reflect an unresolved V gene, and the others are unexplained. The record for this sample contains 23 clones. Specimen: tumor tissue, collected from a patient who underwent chemoradiotherapy. These TCRs come from a human donor with HPV-associated anogenital cancer.

The chain joins TRBV4-1 to TRBJ2-4; tentative D call: TRBD1 (5 bases). The V end was cut by 1 base, the J end by 2 bases, with 9 bases between. CDR1 and CDR2 (germline): MGHRA, YSYEKL. CDR3 length: 15 residues. CDR3 protein: CASSQGQGSKNIQYF. In DNA, the CDR3 is TGCGCCAGCAGCCAAGGTCAGGGCTCCAAAAACATTCAGTACTTC.

The genes are TRBV10-1 and TRBJ1-2; the D is unclear. This CDR3 has 12 amino acids. The ends were cut back, 7 bases at V and 4 bases at J, with 10 bases in the middle. Per germline, CDR1 WNHNN and CDR2 SYGVQD (reference sequence). In nucleotides, the CDR3 is TGCGCCAGCACGCGAAAGACCTATGGCTACACCTTC. This translates into CASTRKTYGYTF.

The chain couples TRBV14 to TRBJ2-6; TRBD1 matches at 7 bases. CDR3 length: 19 amino acids. Unmatched junction bases numbered 13, after V lost 5 bases and J lost 0 bases. Per germline, CDR1 SGHDN and CDR2 FVKESK. The CDR3, as DNA: TGTGCCAGCAGCAGGGACAGCGTCCCTCTAAACTCTGGGGCCAACGTCCTGACTTTC. This codes for CASSRDSVPLNSGANVLTF.

The chain recombines TRBV5-4 with TRBJ1-5, with 9 bases matching TRBD1. The CDR3 has 15 residues. Per the germline V gene, CDR1 is SGHNT and CDR2 is YYREEE (reference sequence). With V trimmed by 4 bases and J by 7 bases, 9 bases remained unmatched. CDR3 region: CASSPGQGSGQPQHF. The DNA for the CDR3 is TGTGCCAGCAGCCCGGGACAGGGATCCGGACAGCCCCAGCATTTT.

The chain recombines TRBV28 with TRBJ2-6; D not certain. Trimming took off 5 bases at V and 5 bases at J, with 22 bases between the two ends. CDR3 size: 18 residues. CDR1 and CDR2 (germline): MDHEN, SYDVKM. CDR3 in amino acids: CASSLVCLTQSRANVLTF. The CDR3 DNA reads as TGTGCCAGCAGTCTAGTCTGCTTGACACAAAGTCGGGCCAACGTCCTGACTTTC.

The rearrangement joins TRBV27 to TRBJ2-2; 12 positions match TRBD2. The CDR3 runs to 14 residues. Germline assignment: CDR1 MNHEY and CDR2 SMNVEV (reference sequence). V gave up 5 bases and J gave up 7 bases; unmatched junction bases: 2. The chain's CDR3 is CASSRTSGIGELFF. The CDR3 region has the DNA TGTGCCAGCAGTCGGACTAGCGGGATCGGGGAGCTGTTTTTT.

The J gene is TRBJ2-7, the V gene TRBV28, with TRBD2 identical over 9 bases. J was trimmed by 5 bases and V by 7 bases; bases with no gene match: 15. Germline V gene lookup returns CDR1 MDHEN and CDR2 SYDVKM. The CDR3 contains 16 residues. CDR3 sequence: CASTPVGGRAVDEQYF. The CDR3 bases are TGTGCCAGCACCCCCGTTGGCGGGAGGGCCGTGGACGAGCAGTACTTC.

The rearrangement links TRBV14 to TRBJ2-7; D is ambiguous. This CDR3 spans 13 amino acids. The germline V and J ends were trimmed by 0 bases and 3 bases, with 6 bases remaining between them. Germline values: CDR1 SGHDN, CDR2 FVKESK. CDR3 coding DNA: TGTGCCAGCAGCCAAGAAAGAGACTACGAGCAGTACTTC. It yields the protein CASSQERDYEQYF.

The chain links TRBV4-1 to TRBJ1-2, with D maybe TRBD1 (6 bases). This CDR3 has 13 residues. The V and J ends lost 0 bases and 5 bases respectively, with 7 bases between them. The germline V gene has CDR1 MGHRA and CDR2 YSYEKL. The DNA for the CDR3 is TGCGCCAGCAGCCAAGATAGGGGGTATGGCTACACCTTC. This sequence encodes CASSQDRGYGYTF.

The J gene is TRBJ2-2, the V gene TRBV2, with D unresolved. This CDR3 contains 18 residues. V lost 6 bases and J lost 11, with 31 bases in between. The germline gives CDR1 SNHLY, CDR2 FYNNEI. The CDR3 nucleotides are TGTGCCAGCAGGGTCGAGAGGTGGGCTCCTTCTACTGCTTCTGAGCTGTTTTTT. Translation gives CASRVERWAPSTASELFF.

The CDR3 here is CASIPRAGGPDTQYF. For the CDR3, the DNA is TGTGCCAGCATCCCCCGGGCGGGAGGGCCAGATACGCAGTATTTT. The V gene is TRBV28, the J gene TRBJ2-3; the match to TRBD2 covers 9 bases. Losses at the gene ends were 7 bases for V and 4 bases for J; bases not matched to a gene: 9. The germline gives CDR1 MDHEN, CDR2 SYDVKM. This CDR3 has 15 amino acids.

The genes are TRBV2 and TRBJ1-2; D is undetermined. This CDR3 comprises 15 residues. The V end lost 2 bases, the J end lost 0 bases, and 10 bases lay between the germline ends. The germline gives CDR1 SNHLY, CDR2 FYNNEI. The CDR3, as DNA: TGTGCCAGCAGTGAACTGGCGGGCGCTAACTATGGCTACACCTTC. Its translation is CASSELAGANYGYTF.